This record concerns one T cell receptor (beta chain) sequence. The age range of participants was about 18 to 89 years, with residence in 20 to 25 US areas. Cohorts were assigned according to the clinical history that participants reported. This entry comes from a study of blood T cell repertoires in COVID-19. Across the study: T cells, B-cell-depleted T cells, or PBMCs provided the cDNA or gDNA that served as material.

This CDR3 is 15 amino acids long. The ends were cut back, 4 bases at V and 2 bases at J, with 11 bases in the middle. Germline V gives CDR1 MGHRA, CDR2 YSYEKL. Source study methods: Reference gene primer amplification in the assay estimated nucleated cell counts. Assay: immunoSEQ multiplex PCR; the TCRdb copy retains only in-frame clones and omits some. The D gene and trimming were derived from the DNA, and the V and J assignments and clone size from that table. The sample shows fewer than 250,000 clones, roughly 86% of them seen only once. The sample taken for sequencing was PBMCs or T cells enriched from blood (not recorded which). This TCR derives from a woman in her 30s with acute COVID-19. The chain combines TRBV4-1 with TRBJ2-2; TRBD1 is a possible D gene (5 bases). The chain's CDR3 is CASSRGRENTGELFF. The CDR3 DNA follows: TGCGCCAGCAGCCGGGGCCGCGAAAACACCGGGGAGCTGTTTTTT.